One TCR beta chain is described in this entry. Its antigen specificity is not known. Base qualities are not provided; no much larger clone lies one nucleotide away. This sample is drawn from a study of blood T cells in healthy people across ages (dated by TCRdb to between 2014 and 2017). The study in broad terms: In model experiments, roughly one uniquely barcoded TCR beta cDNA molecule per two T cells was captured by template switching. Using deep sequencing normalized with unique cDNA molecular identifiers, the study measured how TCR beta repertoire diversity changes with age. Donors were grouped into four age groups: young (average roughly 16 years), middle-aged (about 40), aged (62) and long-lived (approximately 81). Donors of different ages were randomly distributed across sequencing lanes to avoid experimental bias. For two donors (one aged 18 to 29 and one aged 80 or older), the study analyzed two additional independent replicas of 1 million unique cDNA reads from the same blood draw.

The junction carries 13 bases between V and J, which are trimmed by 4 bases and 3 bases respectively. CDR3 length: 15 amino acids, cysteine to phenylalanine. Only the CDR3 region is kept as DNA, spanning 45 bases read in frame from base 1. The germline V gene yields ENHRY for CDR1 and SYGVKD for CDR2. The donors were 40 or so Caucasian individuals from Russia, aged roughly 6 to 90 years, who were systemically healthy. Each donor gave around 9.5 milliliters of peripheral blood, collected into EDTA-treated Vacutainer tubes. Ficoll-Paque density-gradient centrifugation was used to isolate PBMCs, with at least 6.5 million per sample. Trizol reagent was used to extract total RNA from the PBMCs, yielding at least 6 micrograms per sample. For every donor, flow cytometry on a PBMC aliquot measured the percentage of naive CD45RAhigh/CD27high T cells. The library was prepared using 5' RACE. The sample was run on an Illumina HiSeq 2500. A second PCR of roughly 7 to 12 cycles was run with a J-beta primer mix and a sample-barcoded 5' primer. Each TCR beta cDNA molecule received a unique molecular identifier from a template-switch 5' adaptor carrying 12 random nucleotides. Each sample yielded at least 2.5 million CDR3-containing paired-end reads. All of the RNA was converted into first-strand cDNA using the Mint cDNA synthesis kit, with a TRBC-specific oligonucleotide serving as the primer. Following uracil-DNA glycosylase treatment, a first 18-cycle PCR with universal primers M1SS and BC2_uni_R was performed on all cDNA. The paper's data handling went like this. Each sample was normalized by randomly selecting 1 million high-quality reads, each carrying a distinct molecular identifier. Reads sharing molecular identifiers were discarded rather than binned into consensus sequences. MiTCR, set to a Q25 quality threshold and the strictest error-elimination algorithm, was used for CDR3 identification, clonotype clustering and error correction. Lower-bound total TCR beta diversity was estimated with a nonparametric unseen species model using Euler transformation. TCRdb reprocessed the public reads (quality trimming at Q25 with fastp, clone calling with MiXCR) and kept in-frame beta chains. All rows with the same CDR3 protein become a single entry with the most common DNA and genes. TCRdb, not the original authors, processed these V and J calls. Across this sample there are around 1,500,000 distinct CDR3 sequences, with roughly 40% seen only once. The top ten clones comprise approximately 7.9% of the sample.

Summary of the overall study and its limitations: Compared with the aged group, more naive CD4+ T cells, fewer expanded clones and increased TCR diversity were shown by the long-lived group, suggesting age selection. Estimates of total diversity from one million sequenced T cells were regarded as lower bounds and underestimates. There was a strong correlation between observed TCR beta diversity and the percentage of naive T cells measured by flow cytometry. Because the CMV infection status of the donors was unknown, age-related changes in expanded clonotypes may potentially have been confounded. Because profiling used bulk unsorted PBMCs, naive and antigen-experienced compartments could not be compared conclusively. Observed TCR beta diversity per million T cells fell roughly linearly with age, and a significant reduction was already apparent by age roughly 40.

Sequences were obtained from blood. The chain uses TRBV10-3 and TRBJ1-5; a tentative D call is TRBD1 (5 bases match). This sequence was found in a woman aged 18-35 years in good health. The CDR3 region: CAISGSRGPNQPQHF. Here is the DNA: TGTGCCATCAGTGGCTCGAGGGGCCCCAATCAGCCCCAGCATTTT.